Shown below are 2 T cell receptor beta chains from a single sample sequenced in a study of T cell responses to AZD1222 COVID-19 vaccine. TCRdb's table, derived via immunoSEQ multiplex PCR, lists solely in-frame clones and lacks some. The table shows under 150,000 clones, with roughly 92% occurring only once. The specimen comprised peripheral blood, sampled 28 days after the second AZD1222 dose. The receptor set was obtained from an adult who received the AZD1222 COVID-19 vaccine.

J is TRBJ2-5 and V is TRBV19, with D possibly TRBD1 on 6 matching bases. The V gene's germline CDR1 is LNHDA and CDR2 SQIVND (reference sequence). The CDR3 totals 14 residues. V dropped 7 bases and J dropped 1 base, with 13 bases sitting between them. CDR3 protein: CASNTGPGQETQYF. The DNA for the CDR3 is TGTGCCAGTAATACAGGGCCAGGCCAAGAGACCCAGTACTTC.

DNA for the CDR3: TGTGCCAGCAGCACGACGTCTAGCGCCACCCCCTACGAGCAGTACTTC. Protein: CASSTTSSATPYEQYF. The chain carries TRBV3-1 (or the pseudogene TRBV3-2) and TRBJ2-7, with D possibly matching TRBD2 (6 bases). This CDR3 region has 16 residues. CDR1 is LGHDT, CDR2 YNNKEL, per germline (reference sequence). V was cut by 5 bases and J by 2 bases, with 19 bases left in between.